Shown below are 30 T cell receptor beta chains from a single sample sequenced in a study of T cell responses to AZD1222 COVID-19 vaccine. Clones were read by immunoSEQ multiplex PCR, and TCRdb kept only the in-frame ones, dropping some. The table includes approximately 180,000 clones, roughly 88% detected once. The sequencing used peripheral blood, collected on day 0 of AZD1222 vaccination. Receptor source: an adult in good health.

The V call is TRBV2, the J call TRBJ2-7, with D perhaps being TRBD1 or TRBD2 (6 bases each). Deletions cut 2 bases from V and 2 bases from J, with 13 bases between. Germline V gene data show CDR1 as SNHLY and CDR2 as FYNNEI. The CDR3 is made up of 15 amino acids. The CDR3 region has the DNA TGTGCCAGCAGTGAACAGAAAGGGGGGACCTACGAGCAGTACTTC. This translates into CASSEQKGGTYEQYF.

The J gene is TRBJ1-2, the V gene TRBV30; D unresolved. The CDR3 is 12 amino acids. In germline, CDR1 is GTSNPN, CDR2 SVGIG (reference sequence). V shed 1 base and J shed 6 bases, with 9 bases lying between them. CDR3 protein: CAWSGVTHGYTF. DNA for the CDR3: TGTGCCTGGAGTGGGGTTACTCATGGCTACACCTTC.

This clone showed up just a few times. The rearrangement joins TRBV7-9 to TRBJ1-1; TRBD1 is a possible D gene (5 bases). In germline, CDR1 is SEHNR, CDR2 FQNEAQ (reference sequence). This CDR3 region has 17 residues. V lost 4 bases, J lost 1 base, and 19 bases lay in between. CDR3 sequence: CASSYDVLAGTNTEAFF. DNA of the CDR3: TGTGCCAGCAGCTACGACGTTCTTGCGGGGACGAACACTGAAGCTTTCTTT. Full variable domain (outside the CDR3, taken from reference TRBV7-9 and TRBJ1-1): DTGVSQNPRHKITKRGQNVTFRCDPISEHNRLYWYRQTLGQGPEFLTYFQNEAQLEKSRLLSDRFSAERPKGSFSTLEIQRTEQGDSAMYLCASSYDVLAGTNTEAFFGQGTRLTVV.

This clone occurred a few times. The chain carries TRBV4-2 and TRBJ1-2; D remains unclear. This CDR3 is built from 15 residues. The V end lost 7 bases, the J end lost 0 bases, and 15 bases lay between the germline ends. The germline V gene has CDR1 LGHNA and CDR2 YNFKEQ. Written as DNA, the CDR3 is TGTGCCAGCACCCTAAGAAGCCAGGCTAACTATGGCTACACCTTC. This gives the protein CASTLRSQANYGYTF.

For the CDR3, the DNA is TGTGCCAGCAGTGTGAGCGGGGGGGGCACAGATACGCAGTATTTT. Encoded protein: CASSVSGGGTDTQYF. This sequence joins TRBV2 and TRBJ2-3; TRBD2 agrees at 10 bases. This CDR3 has 15 residues. Germline values: CDR1 SNHLY, CDR2 FYNNEI. V lost 4 bases, J lost 1 base, and 2 bases stayed unmatched.

The rearrangement links TRBV5-1 to TRBJ2-7, with a possible D match to TRBD1 (5 bases). CDR1 SGHRS and CDR2 YFSETQ come from the germline V gene. The CDR3 has 13 residues. V lost 4 bases to trimming and J lost 3 bases, with 11 bases between them. The CDR3 spells CASSKGQDYEQYF. As DNA, the CDR3 is TGCGCCAGCAGCAAAGGACAAGACTACGAGCAGTACTTC.

The chain has TRBV5-1 and TRBJ1-2, with a weak D call TRBD1 (5 bases). Germline V gene lookup returns CDR1 SGHRS and CDR2 YFSETQ. The V and J ends lost 4 bases and 8 bases respectively, with 12 bases between them. This CDR3 is 12 amino acids long. The CDR3 bases are TGCGCCAGCAGCCAAATACCAGGGGGCTACACCTTC. Translation gives CASSQIPGGYTF.

J is TRBJ2-1 and V is TRBV5-1; perhaps TRBD2 as D (6 bases). The CDR3 is made up of 15 amino acids. V shed 4 bases and J shed 8 bases, with 19 bases lying between them. Per the germline V gene, CDR1 is SGHRS and CDR2 is YFSETQ. CDR3 sequence reads: CASSVGGRGIDEQFF. For the CDR3, the DNA is TGCGCCAGCAGCGTGGGGGGACGAGGGATCGATGAGCAGTTCTTC.

CDR3: CASSDIGDRAYEQYF. As DNA, the CDR3 is TGTGCCAGCAGTGATATAGGAGACAGGGCCTACGAGCAGTACTTC. The V and J genes are TRBV6-1 and TRBJ2-7, with TRBD1 identical over 7 bases. Germline CDR1 is MNHNS and CDR2 is SASEGT. V dropped 3 bases and J dropped 2; count of bases not matched to a gene: 7. CDR3 length equals 15 residues.

The chain has TRBV15 and TRBJ2-7, with a tentative D call TRBD2 (6 bases). V dropped 0 bases and J dropped 0 bases, with 15 bases sitting between them. Germline V gives CDR1 LNHNV, CDR2 YYDKDF (reference sequence). The CDR3 is 17 residues long. The chain's CDR3 is CATSRDRAGFPSYEQYF. In nucleotides, the CDR3 is TGTGCCACCAGCAGAGATCGCGCGGGGTTTCCCTCCTACGAGCAGTACTTC.

The V call is TRBV18, the J call TRBJ2-7; 10 positions agree with TRBD1. J lost 5 bases, V lost 3 bases, and 13 bases had no gene match. CDR1 is KGHSH and CDR2 is LQKENI in the germline V gene. The CDR3 consists of 17 residues. The CDR3 coding sequence is TGTGCCAGCTCACCCCTTTCTACGGGACAGGGGTCGAACGAGCAGTACTTC. As protein: CASSPLSTGQGSNEQYF. Full variable domain (rest looked up from reference TRBV18 and TRBJ2-7): NAGVMQNPRHLVRRRGQEARLRCSPMKGHSHVYWYRQLPEEGLKFMVYLQKENIIDESGMPKERFSAEFPKEGPSILRIQQVVRGDSAAYFCASSPLSTGQGSNEQYFGPGTRLTVT.

The chain employs TRBV3-1 (or the pseudogene TRBV3-2) and TRBJ1-5, with unresolved D. The V gene lost 0 bases and the J gene lost 7 bases, with 7 bases spanning the gap. Germline values: CDR1 LGHDT, CDR2 YNNKEL (reference sequence). The CDR3 runs to 13 residues. In DNA form, the CDR3 reads TGTGCCAGCAGCCAAGATCGGGTACAGCCCCAGCATTTT. This sequence encodes CASSQDRVQPQHF.

The chain employs TRBV19 and TRBJ1-5; TRBD1 matches at 11 bases. Germline V gives CDR1 LNHDA, CDR2 SQIVND (reference sequence). J lost 4 bases, V lost 5 bases, and 10 bases had no gene match. The CDR3 sequence is 17 residues long. The CDR3 coding sequence is TGTGCCAGTAGTCTGGACCAGGACAGGGGGCGGAATCAGCCCCAGCATTTT. Translation gives CASSLDQDRGRNQPQHF.

Details on this clone: The junction shows a germline mismatch at one end, possibly a read error. The chain carries TRBV5-6 and TRBJ1-3, with a possible D match to TRBD1 (5 bases). The germline V gene encodes CDR1 SGHDT and CDR2 YYEEEE. This CDR3 is built from 11 residues. The DNA for the CDR3 is TGTGCCAGCAGCTTGAAGGGACGGTCGAATTTT. It specifies CASSLKGRSNF.

J is TRBJ1-4 and V is TRBV5-1; 8 positions match TRBD1. This CDR3 is built from 14 residues. From germline, CDR1 is SGHRS and CDR2 YFSETQ. J gave up 7 bases and V 4 bases, and 6 bases lay outside the gene matches. CDR3 in DNA: TGCGCCAGCAGCCGGATCACAGGGGGTGAAAAACTGTTTTTT. Translation: CASSRITGGEKLFF.

V and J are TRBV12-5 and TRBJ1-3, with no clear D. The CDR3 consists of 15 residues. Germline CDR1 is LGHNT and CDR2 is FRNRAP. V was pared by 0 bases and J by 0 bases, with 6 bases between. CDR3 nucleotides: TGTGCTAGTGGTTTGGTACAGAGCTCTGGAAACACCATATATTTT. As protein: CASGLVQSSGNTIYF.

This sequence joins TRBV7-3 and TRBJ1-6; 9 bases agree with TRBD1. CDR1 is SGHTA and CDR2 is FQGTGA in the germline V gene. This CDR3 has 15 amino acids. V lost 5 bases, J lost 5 bases, and 4 bases stayed unmatched. The CDR3 reads CASSPGTGHNSPLHF. Written as DNA, the CDR3 is TGTGCCAGCAGCCCGGGGACAGGGCATAATTCACCCCTCCACTTT.

The rearrangement uses TRBV3-1 (or the pseudogene TRBV3-2) and TRBJ2-1; D not resolved. There are 14 residues in the CDR3. V was clipped by 3 bases and J by 4 bases, with 10 bases between them. Germline CDR1 LGHDT, CDR2 YNNKEL (reference sequence). CDR3 bases: TGTGCCAGCAGCCAGGACGACTGGTACAATGAGCAGTTCTTC. It specifies CASSQDDWYNEQFF.

This clone was recorded once. The chain is built from TRBV30 and TRBJ1-2, with D unresolved. This CDR3 comprises 12 residues. V lost 2 bases and J lost 0, with 4 bases in between. From germline, CDR1 is GTSNPN and CDR2 SVGIG (reference sequence). This CDR3 is CAWSITNYGYTF. The DNA for the CDR3 is TGTGCCTGGAGTATCACTAACTATGGCTACACCTTC.

CDR3 in amino acids: CASSPGASGGNEQFF. For the CDR3, the DNA is TGTGCCAGCAGTCCGGGGGCTAGCGGGGGAAATGAGCAGTTCTTC. The V gene is TRBV27, the J gene TRBJ2-1; 10 bases line up with TRBD2. This CDR3 has 15 amino acids. In germline, CDR1 is MNHEY, CDR2 SMNVEV (reference sequence). J gave up 7 bases and V 5 bases, and 8 bases lay outside the gene matches.

The J gene is TRBJ1-4, the V gene TRBV7-9; D uncertain. V was cut by 0 bases and J by 4 bases, with 12 bases left in between. The CDR3 runs to 16 residues. Germline assignment: CDR1 SEHNR and CDR2 FQNEAQ (reference sequence). The CDR3 DNA sequence: TGTGCCAGCAGCTTAGCGCTACCCCCGAATAATGAAAAACTGTTTTTT. Its translation: CASSLALPPNNEKLFF. The full variable domain, completed using reference TRBV7-9 and TRBJ1-4, is DTGVSQNPRHKITKRGQNVTFRCDPISEHNRLYWYRQTLGQGPEFLTYFQNEAQLEKSRLLSDRFSAERPKGSFSTLEIQRTEQGDSAMYLCASSLALPPNNEKLFFGSGTQLSVL.

This chain links TRBV3-1 (or the pseudogene TRBV3-2) with TRBJ2-5; 11 nucleotides align to TRBD1. Germline CDR1 and CDR2: LGHDT and YNNKEL (reference sequence). This CDR3 is built from 18 residues. The V segment lost 1 base and the J segment 0 bases; nucleotides outside the gene matches: 7. CDR3 coding DNA: TGTGCCAGCAGCCAAGTGCAGGGGACAGGGGGGTACCAAGAGACCCAGTACTTC. The encoded protein is CASSQVQGTGGYQETQYF.

The J gene is TRBJ2-1, the V gene TRBV19; TRBD2 matches at 8 bases. CDR1 is LNHDA and CDR2 is SQIVND in the germline V gene (reference sequence). The CDR3 is made up of 13 amino acids. J was trimmed by 11 bases and V by 5 bases; bases with no gene match: 8. CDR3 coding DNA: TGTGCCAGTAGTTTTGGGGGACTAGAGAAGCAGTTCTTC. This encodes CASSFGGLEKQFF.

This clone was recorded only once. This chain uses TRBV11-2 with TRBJ1-3, with D unclear. V gave up 5 bases and J gave up 0 bases, with 11 bases separating them. The CDR3 is 15 residues long. Germline V gives CDR1 SGHAT, CDR2 FQNNGV. The CDR3 DNA reads as TGTGCCAGCAGCGACCACGGGAGCTCTGGAAACACCATATATTTT. It encodes CASSDHGSSGNTIYF.

This chain uses TRBV9 with TRBJ1-1; no firm D call. The CDR3 covers 15 residues. CDR1 and CDR2 (germline): SGDLS, YYNGEE. Trimming left V 3 bases short and J 1 base short, with 13 bases between. The CDR3: CASSEGPRKNTEAFF. CDR3 DNA sequence: TGTGCCAGCAGCGAGGGCCCCAGAAAGAACACTGAAGCTTTCTTT.

The chain joins TRBV28 to TRBJ1-2; TRBD1 matches at 9 bases. V was pared by 3 bases and J by 6 bases, with 8 bases of the junction left unmatched. The CDR3 is 15 residues long. Germline-derived CDR1 and CDR2 are MDHEN and SYDVKM. The CDR3 reads CASSLGAGQGHGYTF. The CDR3 DNA reads TGTGCCAGCAGTTTGGGGGCGGGACAGGGACATGGCTACACCTTC.

This clone was counted a few times. The J gene is TRBJ2-7, the V gene TRBV5-1, with D hard to call. The CDR3 totals 12 residues. Germline V gives CDR1 SGHRS, CDR2 YFSETQ. Deletions cut 4 bases from V and 5 bases from J, with 10 bases between. The CDR3 DNA reads TGCGCCAGCAGCGCGCGGATCGACGAGCAGTACTTC. This translates into CASSARIDEQYF.

DNA for the CDR3: TGTGCCAGCAGCCGGGATCAGGGCTCCACTGAAGCTTTCTTT. Encoded protein: CASSRDQGSTEAFF. The genes are TRBV7-9 and TRBJ1-1; possible D gene TRBD1, 5 bases. Trimming shortened V by 5 bases and J by 4 bases, and 14 bases separated the two germline ends. The CDR3 spans 14 residues. CDR1 and CDR2 (germline): SEHNR, FQNEAQ (reference sequence).

J is TRBJ2-2 and V is TRBV18, with TRBD1 matching over 7 bases. This CDR3 is built from 16 residues. Germline-derived CDR1 and CDR2 are KGHSH and LQKENI. V trimming: 4 bases; J trimming: 1 base; junction bases outside the gene matches: 6. CDR3 DNA sequence: TGTGCCAGCTCACAAGCCAGGACAGGGAACACCGGGGAGCTGTTTTTT. Protein: CASSQARTGNTGELFF.

The chain joins TRBV5-1 to TRBJ1-5, with D possibly TRBD1 on 5 matching bases. The CDR3 is 14 residues long. CDR1 and CDR2 (germline): SGHRS, YFSETQ. Trimming cost V 0 bases and J 4 bases, with 8 bases left between them. CDR3 in DNA: TGCGCCAGCAGCTTGGCCGGGACGAATCAGCCCCAGCATTTT. Translating gives CASSLAGTNQPQHF. Full variable domain (rest looked up from reference TRBV5-1 and TRBJ1-5): KAGVTQTPRYLIKTRGQQVTLSCSPISGHRSVSWYQQTPGQGLQFLFEYFSETQRNKGNFPGRFSGRQFSNSRSEMNVSTLELGDSALYLCASSLAGTNQPQHFGDGTRLSIL.